This TCR beta chain originates from a study of blood T cell repertoires in COVID-19. Germline CDR1 SNHLY, CDR2 FYNNEI. V dropped 5 bases and J dropped 4; count of bases not matched to a gene: 3. The CDR3 spans 13 residues. The repertoire was sequenced with immunoSEQ multiplex PCR; TCRdb's copy has only in-frame clones and lacks some. Here the sample spans roughly 120,000 clones, roughly four fifths being singletons. Sequencing was carried out using peripheral blood. This receptor was identified in a woman aged 55-75 years with acute or convalescent COVID-19. The chain recombines TRBV2 with TRBJ1-2; 8 positions match TRBD1. CDR3 DNA: TGTGCCAGCAGTCGGGGGACAGGCTATGGCTACACCTTC. It translates to CASSRGTGYGYTF. The full variable domain, in which reference TRBV2 and TRBJ1-2 provide the parts outside the CDR3, is EPEVTQTPSHQVTQMGQEVILRCVPISNHLYFYWYRQILGQKVEFLVSFYNNEISEKSEIFDDQFSVERPDGSNFTLKIRSTKLEDSAMYFCASSRGTGYGYTFGSGTRLTVV.